Listed below are T cell receptor beta chains from one sample, sequenced in a study of shared clonotypes between healthy human individuals. The method was immunoSEQ multiplex PCR; TCRdb's version includes in-frame clones alone and lacks a portion of them. The profile shows 450,000 or so clones, about 74% of them singletons. Sequencing was performed on PBMCs. The receptors derive from a woman between 40 and 50 years old in good health. Some clones in this sample may be carry-over from other donors' samples. Each CDR3 is given with its conserved first and last residue. Fields, in order: J gene, V gene, CDR3 protein.

>TRBJ2-1|TRBV30
CAWSRTGGNEQFF
>TRBJ2-7|TRBV6-1
CASSETRDPMGEQYF
>TRBJ2-2|TRBV5-1
CASSLGPELFF
>TRBJ2-5|TRBV30
CAWRIQGFETQYF
>TRBJ2-7|TRBV15
CATSKRLGEAGYEQYF
>TRBJ2-1|TRBV5-1
CASSVTGTTYNEQFF
>TRBJ1-1|TRBV15
CATSRAGTGRTSEAFF
>TRBJ2-6|TRBV9
CASSPTSGMSGANVLTF
>TRBJ1-2|TRBV6-4
CASIPTGYGYTF
>TRBJ2-2|TRBV9
CASSPYPLGNTGELFF
>TRBJ1-5|TRBV19
CASSKQPQNSNQPQHF
>TRBJ1-5|TRBV7-2
CASSRTGNQPQHF
>TRBJ1-2|TRBV27
CASRAEDYGYTF
>TRBJ2-6|TRBV7-3
CASSEQGGSGANVLTF
>TRBJ2-2|TRBV18
CASSPPVGAGELFF
>TRBJ2-3|TRBV5-1
CASSLDRGVTDTQYF
>TRBJ2-3|TRBV6-6
CASSPQGAQGDTQYF
>TRBJ2-7|TRBV28
CASSFGGRYEQYF
>TRBJ1-1|TRBV5-1
CASSSDLNTEAFF
>TRBJ1-2|TRBV11-2
CASSLRQGTKENYGYTF
>TRBJ2-6|TRBV28
CASSPLGANVLTF
>TRBJ1-5|TRBV18
CASSVKDGNQPQHF
>TRBJ2-7|TRBV5-1
CASSSGVEQYF
>TRBJ1-1|TRBV5-1
CASSPGTGGTEAFF
>TRBJ1-1|TRBV7-8
CASSLFPGDGPSAFF
>TRBJ2-2|TRBV7-9
CASSLAGDGTGELFF
>TRBJ1-4|TRBV28
CASTEGVTNEKLFF
>TRBJ1-5|TRBV7-2
CASSPDPTSQPQHF
>TRBJ2-5|TRBV4-1
CASSQWGLAGVPEQYF
>TRBJ2-3|TRBV5-4
CASSTGLARSTDTQYF
>TRBJ1-2|TRBV4-3
CASSLPTGQAGGYGYTF
>TRBJ2-7|TRBV10-2
CASGTSGRGQYEQYF
>TRBJ1-5|TRBV5-5
CASSGGAANSNQPQHF
>TRBJ1-5|TRBV19
CASSDDRDQPQHF
>TRBJ2-6|TRBV7-3
CASSSTGVGANVLTF
>TRBJ2-7|TRBV28
CASSFFGHEQYF
>TRBJ2-1|TRBV11-2
CASSLDVFEQFF
>TRBJ1-2|TRBV7-8
CASSSQGLILGYTF
>TRBJ2-3|TRBV7-3
CASSLAGSTDTQYF
>TRBJ2-7|TRBV11-2
CASSLGPFSYEQYF
>TRBJ2-7|TRBV15
CATSRGGLAGAYEQYF
>TRBJ2-7|TRBV30
CAWSAGTGAIGYEQYF
>TRBJ1-3|TRBV6-6
CASTEDPGNTIYF
>TRBJ2-5|TRBV18
CASSPVQGVTETQYF
>TRBJ1-3|TRBV7-8
CASSDWTGGAGGNTIYF
>TRBJ1-3|TRBV9
CASSAGITGNTIYF
>TRBJ2-7|TRBV18
CASSPSGRAGEQYF
>TRBJ2-5|TRBV2
CASGVAAQETQYF
>TRBJ2-3|TRBV7-6
CASSLQSGSADTQYF
>TRBJ2-2|TRBV5-1
CASSPPGTKNTGELFF